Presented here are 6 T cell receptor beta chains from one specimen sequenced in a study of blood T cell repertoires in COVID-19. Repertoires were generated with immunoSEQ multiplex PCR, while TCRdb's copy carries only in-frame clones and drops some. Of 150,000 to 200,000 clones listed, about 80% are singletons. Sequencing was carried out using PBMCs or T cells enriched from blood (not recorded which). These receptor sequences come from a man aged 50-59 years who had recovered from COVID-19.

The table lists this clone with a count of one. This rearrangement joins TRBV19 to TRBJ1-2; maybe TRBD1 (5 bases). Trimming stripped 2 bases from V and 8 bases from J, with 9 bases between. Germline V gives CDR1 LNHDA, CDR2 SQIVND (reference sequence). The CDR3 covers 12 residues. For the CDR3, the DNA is TGTGCCAGTAGTATACAGGGTGGAGGCTACACCTTC. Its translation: CASSIQGGGYTF.

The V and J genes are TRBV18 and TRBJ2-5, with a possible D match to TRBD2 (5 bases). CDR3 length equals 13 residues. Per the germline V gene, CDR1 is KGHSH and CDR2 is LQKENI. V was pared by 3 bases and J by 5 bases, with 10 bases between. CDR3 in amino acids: CASSPTGFETQYF. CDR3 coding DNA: TGTGCCAGCTCACCGACGGGGTTTGAGACCCAGTACTTC. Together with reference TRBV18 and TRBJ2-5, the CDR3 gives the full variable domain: NAGVMQNPRHLVRRRGQEARLRCSPMKGHSHVYWYRQLPEEGLKFMVYLQKENIIDESGMPKERFSAEFPKEGPSILRIQQVVRGDSAAYFCASSPTGFETQYFGPGTRLLVL.

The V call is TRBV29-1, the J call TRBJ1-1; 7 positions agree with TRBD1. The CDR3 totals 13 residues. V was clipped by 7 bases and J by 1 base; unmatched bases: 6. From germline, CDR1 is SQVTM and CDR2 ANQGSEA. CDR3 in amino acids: CSGQTGRNTEAFF. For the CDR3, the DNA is TGCAGCGGACAGACAGGGAGGAACACTGAAGCTTTCTTT.

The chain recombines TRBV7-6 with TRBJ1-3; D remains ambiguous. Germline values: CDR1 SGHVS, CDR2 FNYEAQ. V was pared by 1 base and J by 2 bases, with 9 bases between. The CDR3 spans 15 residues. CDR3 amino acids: CASSLDFSTGNTIYF. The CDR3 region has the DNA TGTGCCAGCAGCTTAGATTTTAGCACTGGAAACACCATATATTTT.

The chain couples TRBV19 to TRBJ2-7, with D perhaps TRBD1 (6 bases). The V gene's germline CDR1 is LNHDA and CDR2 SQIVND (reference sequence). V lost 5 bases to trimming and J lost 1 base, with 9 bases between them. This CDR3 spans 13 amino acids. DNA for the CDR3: TGTGCCAGTAGTGCACAGGGATCCTACGAGCAGTACTTC. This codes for CASSAQGSYEQYF.

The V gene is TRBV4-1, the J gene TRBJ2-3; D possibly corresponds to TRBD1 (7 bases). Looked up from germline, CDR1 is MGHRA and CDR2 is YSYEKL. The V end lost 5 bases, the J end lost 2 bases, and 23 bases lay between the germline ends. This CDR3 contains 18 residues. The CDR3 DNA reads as TGCGCCAGCAGCGACCTACGGGGGACAGCTTATTACACAGATACGCAGTATTTT. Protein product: CASSDLRGTAYYTDTQYF.